The rows below give T cell receptor beta chains drawn from one sample of a study of T cell responses to AZD1222 COVID-19 vaccine. Repertoires were generated with immunoSEQ multiplex PCR, while TCRdb's copy carries only in-frame clones and drops some. The repertoire holds fewer than 120,000 clones, with about 90% as singletons. Material: peripheral blood, obtained 28 days after the second AZD1222 dose. The receptors shown here come from an adult who received the AZD1222 COVID-19 vaccine. Both conserved end residues are part of each CDR3. The D gene is left open where the match is weak. The size entry is marked missing in some rows and otherwise reads once, few, many or a size class.

d_gene	abundance	j_gene	v_gene	CDR3aa	CDR3nt
.	.	TRBJ2-7	TRBV18	CASSPTGTEQYF	TGTGCCAGCTCACCTACGGGGACCGAGCAGTACTTC
.	.	TRBJ2-7	TRBV11-3	CASSLTRESYEQYF	TGTGCCAGCAGCTTGACACGGGAATCCTACGAGCAGTACTTC
.	.	TRBJ2-7	TRBV13	CASSSSLAGPSEQYF	TGTGCCAGCAGCTCAAGCCTCGCGGGCCCCTCCGAGCAGTACTTC
.	.	TRBJ2-1	TRBV13	CASSLGNEQFF	TGTGCCAGCAGCTTAGGGAATGAGCAGTTCTTC
.	once	TRBJ1-1	TRBV2	CASSEQGPNTEAFF	TGTGCCAGCAGTGAACAGGGGCCCAACACTGAAGCTTTCTTT
TRBD2	.	TRBJ2-2	TRBV23-1	CASSQSKKYGAGVNTGELFF	TGCGCCAGCAGTCAATCGAAGAAGTATGGGGCGGGGGTGAACACCGGGGAGCTGTTTTTT
.	.	TRBJ1-4	TRBV18	CASSSNSGHNEKLFF	TGTGCCAGCTCCTCAAACAGCGGGCACAATGAAAAACTGTTTTTT
.	.	TRBJ2-1	TRBV30	CAWSASYRNEQFF	TGTGCCTGGAGTGCTAGTTATCGTAATGAGCAGTTCTTC
.	.	TRBJ2-1	TRBV20-1	CSASFGLSYNEQFF	TGCAGTGCTAGTTTTGGTCTTTCCTACAATGAGCAGTTCTTC
TRBD1	.	TRBJ1-2	TRBV5-4	CASKQGAYYGYTF	TGTGCCAGCAAACAGGGGGCTTACTATGGCTACACCTTC
.	.	TRBJ1-1	TRBV5-5	CASSLSGHLNTEAFF	TGTGCCAGCAGCCTCTCGGGTCACTTGAACACTGAAGCTTTCTTT
.	.	TRBJ1-2	TRBV5-4	CASSLVSGTGYTF	TGTGCCAGCAGCTTGGTATCTGGTACTGGCTACACCTTC
.	.	TRBJ1-3	TRBV19	CASSSLGTAYTIQSGNTIYF	TGTGCCAGTAGTAGCCTGGGGACTGCTTATACTATCCAATCTGGAAACACCATATATTTT